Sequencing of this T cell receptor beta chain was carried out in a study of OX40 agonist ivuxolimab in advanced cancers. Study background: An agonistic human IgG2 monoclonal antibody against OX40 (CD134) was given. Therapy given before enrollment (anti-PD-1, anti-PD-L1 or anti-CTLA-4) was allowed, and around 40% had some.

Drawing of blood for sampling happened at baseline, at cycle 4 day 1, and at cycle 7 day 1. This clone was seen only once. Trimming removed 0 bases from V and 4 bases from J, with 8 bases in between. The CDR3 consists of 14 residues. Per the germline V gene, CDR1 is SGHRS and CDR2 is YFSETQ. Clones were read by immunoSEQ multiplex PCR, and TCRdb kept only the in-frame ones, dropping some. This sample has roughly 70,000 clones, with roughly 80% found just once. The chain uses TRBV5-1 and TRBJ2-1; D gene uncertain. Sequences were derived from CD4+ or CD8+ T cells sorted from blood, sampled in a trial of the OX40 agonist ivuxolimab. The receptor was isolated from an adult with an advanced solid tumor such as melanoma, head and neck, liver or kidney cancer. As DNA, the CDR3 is TGCGCCAGCAGCTTGGGGCACGGTTACAATGAGCAGTTCTTC. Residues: CASSLGHGYNEQFF.